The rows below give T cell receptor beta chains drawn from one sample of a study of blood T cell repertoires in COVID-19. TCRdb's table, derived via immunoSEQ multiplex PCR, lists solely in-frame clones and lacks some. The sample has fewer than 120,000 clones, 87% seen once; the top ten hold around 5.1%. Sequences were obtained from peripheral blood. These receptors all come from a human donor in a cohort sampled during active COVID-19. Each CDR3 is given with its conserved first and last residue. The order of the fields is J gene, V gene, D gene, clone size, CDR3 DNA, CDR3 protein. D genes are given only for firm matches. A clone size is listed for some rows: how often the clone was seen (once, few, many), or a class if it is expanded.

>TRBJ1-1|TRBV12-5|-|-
-
CASGTSVGSEAFF
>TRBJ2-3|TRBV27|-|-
TGTGCCAGCAGTTTATCGGACAGCTTCATAAGCACAGATACGCAGTATTTT
CASSLSDSFISTDTQYF
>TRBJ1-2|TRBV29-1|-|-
TGCAGCGTTGTCGTCGGTCAGGGTCGCGGCTACACCTTC
CSVVVGQGRGYTF
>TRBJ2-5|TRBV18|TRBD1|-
TGTGCCAGCTCACCGACAGGGGGCTCGCGAGAGACCCAGTACTTC
CASSPTGGSRETQYF
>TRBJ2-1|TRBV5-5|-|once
TGTGCCAGCAGCATGGGACTCTCCCCTAGCTCCTACAATGAGCAGTTCTTC
CASSMGLSPSSYNEQFF
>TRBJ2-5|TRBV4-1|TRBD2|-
TGCGCCAGCAGCCAAGATCGTAGCGGGAGTAACCAAGAGACCCAGTACTTC
CASSQDRSGSNQETQYF
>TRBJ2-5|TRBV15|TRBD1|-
TGTGCCACCAGCAGAGATCCGACAGGGCAAGAGACCCAGTACTTC
CATSRDPTGQETQYF
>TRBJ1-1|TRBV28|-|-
TGTGCCAGCAGTTTATTTAGTACGGGGGGGGCCGCTGAAGCTTTCTTT
CASSLFSTGGAAEAFF
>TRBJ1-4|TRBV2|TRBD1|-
TGTGCCAGCAGTCTACACAGGGGGCTGGAAGAAAAACTGTTTTTT
CASSLHRGLEEKLFF
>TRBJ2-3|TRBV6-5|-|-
TGTGCCAGCAGTTTGGCTGATACGCAGTATTTT
CASSLADTQYF
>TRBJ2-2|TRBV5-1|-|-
TGCGCCAGCAGCCATAACAGGGCCGCGAACACCGGGGAGCTGTTTTTT
CASSHNRAANTGELFF
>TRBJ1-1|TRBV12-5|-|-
TGTGCTAGTGGTTTGGCCAATACACAAGCGGGGACTGAAGCTTTCTTT
CASGLANTQAGTEAFF
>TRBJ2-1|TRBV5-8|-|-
TGTGCCAGCAGCACCGCGAACGGAGGTCCGGGCTACAATGAGCAGTTCTTC
CASSTANGGPGYNEQFF
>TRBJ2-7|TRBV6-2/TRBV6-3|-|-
TGTGCCAGCAGTCTCCGCAGGATGAGCTACGAGCAGTACTTC
CASSLRRMSYEQYF
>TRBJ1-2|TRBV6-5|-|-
TGTGCCAGCAGCTTACTGCCAGAGGTGGAATATGGCTACACCTTC
CASSLLPEVEYGYTF
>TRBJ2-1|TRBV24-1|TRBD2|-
TGTGCCACCAGTGACCGCGGGAGGGCCTCTGGCAATGAGCAGTTCTTC
CATSDRGRASGNEQFF
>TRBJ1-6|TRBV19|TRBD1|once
TGTGCCAGTAGCCGGACAGGGGCCGGTATATATAATTCACCCCTCCACTTT
CASSRTGAGIYNSPLHF
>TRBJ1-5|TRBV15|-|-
TGTGCCACCAGTATATGGGGCTGGTATAGCAATCAGCCCCAGCATTTT
CATSIWGWYSNQPQHF
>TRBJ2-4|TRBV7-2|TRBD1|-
TGTGCCAGCAGCCGCTCCGGGACAGGGGGGAACATTCAGTACTTC
CASSRSGTGGNIQYF
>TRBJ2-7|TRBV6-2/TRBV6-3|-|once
TGTGCCAGCAGTTGGGGAGCTTACGAGCAGTACTTC
CASSWGAYEQYF
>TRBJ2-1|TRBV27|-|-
TGTGCCAGCAGTTTATTTGCGGGGAAATACAATGAGCAGTTCTTC
CASSLFAGKYNEQFF
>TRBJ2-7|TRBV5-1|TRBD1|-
TGCGCCACCGGGACAGGAGGCTACGAGCAGTACTTC
CATGTGGYEQYF
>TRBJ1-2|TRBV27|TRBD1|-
TGTGCCAGCAGTTACCAGACAGGGGCAGACCCGTATGGCTACACCTTC
CASSYQTGADPYGYTF
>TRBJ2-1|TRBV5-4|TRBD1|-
TGTGCCAGCAGCTCCGGACAGGGGCGGCCCTACAATGAGCAGTTCTTC
CASSSGQGRPYNEQFF
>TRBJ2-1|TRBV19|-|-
TGTGCCAGTAGGTGGCGGGAAGGGTCCTACAATGAGCAGTTCTTC
CASRWREGSYNEQFF
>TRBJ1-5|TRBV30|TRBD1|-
TGTGCCTGGAGTGTAGATGGCAGGGGGAGATATCAGCCCCAGCATTTT
CAWSVDGRGRYQPQHF
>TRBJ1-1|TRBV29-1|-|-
TGCAGCGTTCGGACAGACCGGGAAGCTTTCTTT
CSVRTDREAFF
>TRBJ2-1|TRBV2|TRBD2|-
TGTGCCAGCAGTGAAGATGGTACTAGCGGGAGGTGGGAGCAGTTCTTC
CASSEDGTSGRWEQFF
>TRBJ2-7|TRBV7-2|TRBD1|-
TGTGCCAGCAGCTTACGGCAGCGAGCAGGACAGGGGGCTCACGAGCAGTACTTC
CASSLRQRAGQGAHEQYF
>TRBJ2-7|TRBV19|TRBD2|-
TGTGCCAGTAGTATGACTAGCGGCCTCTACGAGCAGTACTTC
CASSMTSGLYEQYF
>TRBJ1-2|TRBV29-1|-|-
TGCAGCGTTCAGGAGCGGGGTGGCTACACCTTC
CSVQERGGYTF
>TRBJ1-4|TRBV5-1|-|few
TGCGCCAGCAGCTTGGCAGGGGAGCGTGAAAAACTGTTTTTT
CASSLAGEREKLFF
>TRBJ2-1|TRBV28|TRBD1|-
TGTGCCAGCAGGCTACCGGGACAGTTAAATGAGCAGTTCTTC
CASRLPGQLNEQFF
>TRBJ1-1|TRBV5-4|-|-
TGTGCCAGCAGCTTACAGGGCGCCACTGAAGCTTTCTTT
CASSLQGATEAFF
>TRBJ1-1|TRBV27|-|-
TGTGCCAGCAGTTTAGGGGGGAAGACTGAAGCTTTCTTT
CASSLGGKTEAFF
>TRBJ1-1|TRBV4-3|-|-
TGCGCCAGCAGTAGACTTACAGGGACATTCACTGAAGCTTTCTTT
CASSRLTGTFTEAFF
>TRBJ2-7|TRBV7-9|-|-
TGTGCCAGCAGCTCTTGGACAGCCTACGAGCAGTACTTC
CASSSWTAYEQYF
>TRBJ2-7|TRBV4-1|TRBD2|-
TGCGCCAGCAGCCAAGCACCGGGAGCGGGATACTACGAGCAGTACTTC
CASSQAPGAGYYEQYF
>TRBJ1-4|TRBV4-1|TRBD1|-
TGCGCCAGCAGCCAAGGGCGATCGAGGGGGCGCGATGAAAAACTGTTTTTT
CASSQGRSRGRDEKLFF
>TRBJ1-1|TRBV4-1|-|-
TGCGCCAGCAGTGAGGTGGGTATGGGCACTGAAGCTTTCTTT
CASSEVGMGTEAFF
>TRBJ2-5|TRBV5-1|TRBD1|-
TGCGCCAGCAGCTCGCAGGGGGCGGGGGAGACCCAGTACTTC
CASSSQGAGETQYF
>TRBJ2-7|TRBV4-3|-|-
TGCGCCAGCAGCCAAATTCAGGGGCCGGGCTACGAGCAGTACTTC
CASSQIQGPGYEQYF
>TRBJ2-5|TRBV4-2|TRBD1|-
TGTGCCAGCAGCCAAGCCCCGACAGGGGCAGAAGAGACCCAGTACTTC
CASSQAPTGAEETQYF
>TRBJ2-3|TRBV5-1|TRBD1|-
TGCGCCAGCAGCTACGGGACAGGGAGGACTAGCACAGATACGCAGTATTTT
CASSYGTGRTSTDTQYF
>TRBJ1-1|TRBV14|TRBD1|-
TGTGCCAGCAGGGCACAGGGGGGTGGCACTGAAGCTTTCTTT
CASRAQGGGTEAFF
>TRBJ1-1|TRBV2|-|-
TGTGCCAGCGGCTGGGACACAGACACTGAAGCTTTCTTT
CASGWDTDTEAFF